The 25 T cell receptor beta chains below were found in one sample sequenced in a study of T-cell reconstitution after alpha-beta-depleted transplantation in children. Preparation of the TCRbeta library used unique molecular identifiers. TCRdb re-called the PCR reads with MiXCR, one entry per CDR3 protein. The sample has hundreds of thousands of distinct CDR3 sequences, 15% to 20% seen once. The sequenced sample was PBMCs, mostly from graft donor cells, obtained 360 days after TCRalphabeta/CD19-depleted stem cell transplant. The receptors were sampled from a boy younger than two who had a stem cell transplant for Wiskott-Aldrich syndrome, so the T cells may come from the graft donor.

The chain employs TRBV5-5 and TRBJ2-7; 7 bases match TRBD1. The length of the CDR3 is 14 residues. J gave up 3 bases and V 3 bases, and 6 bases lay outside the gene matches. CDR1 is SGHKS, CDR2 YYEKEE, per germline (reference sequence). The CDR3 nucleotides are TGTGCCAGCAGCTGGAGGACAGGCGGCTACGAGCAGTACTTC. This gives the protein CASSWRTGGYEQYF.

This clonotype was counted between two and nine times. The chain employs TRBV7-2 and TRBJ2-5; D gene ambiguous. The germline V and J ends were trimmed by 3 bases and 2 bases, with 13 bases remaining between them. Germline CDR1 SGHTA, CDR2 FQGNSA. The CDR3 length is 15 residues. In DNA form, the CDR3 reads TGTGCCAGCAGCTTGAGGCCAGTCCCTCAAGAGACCCAGTACTTC. It yields the protein CASSLRPVPQETQYF.

The table lists this clonotype with a few counts. The chain has TRBV20-1 and TRBJ2-7; 9 bases line up with TRBD2. This CDR3 region has 14 residues. The trim removed 3 bases at V and 2 bases at J, leaving 5 bases unmatched. CDR1 is DFQATT and CDR2 is SNEGSKA in the germline V gene (reference sequence). The CDR3 protein is CSASKLAGPYEQYF. The CDR3 DNA reads as TGCAGTGCTAGTAAACTAGCGGGTCCCTACGAGCAGTACTTC.

This clonotype was observed a handful of times. J is TRBJ2-5 and V is TRBV7-7; D gene unclear. This CDR3 has 13 residues. V was trimmed by 3 bases and J by 1 base, leaving 6 bases between them. Germline assignment: CDR1 SSHAT and CDR2 FNYEAQ (reference sequence). The CDR3 sequence: CASSFTPQETQYF. For the CDR3, the DNA is TGTGCCAGCAGCTTTACTCCCCAAGAGACCCAGTACTTC.

The V gene is TRBV2, the J gene TRBJ1-6; D might be TRBD1 (5 bases). Germline-derived CDR1 and CDR2 are SNHLY and FYNNEI. The CDR3 covers 11 residues. V was clipped by 3 bases and J by 13 bases, with 7 bases between them. The CDR3: CASSEGGPLHF. CDR3 in DNA: TGTGCCAGCAGTGAGGGGGGGCCCCTCCACTTT.

The chain joins TRBV3-1 to TRBJ2-7; 8 nucleotides line up with TRBD1. With 0 bases clipped from V and 3 bases from J, the junction kept 19 bases outside the gene matches. The CDR3 is made up of 20 amino acids. CDR1 LGHDT and CDR2 YNNKEL come from the germline V gene (reference sequence). The CDR3 bases are TGTGCCAGCAGCCAAGATTTTACCCCACCAGGGACAGGCCGACTCTACGAGCAGTACTTC. This translates into CASSQDFTPPGTGRLYEQYF.

This clonotype was observed a handful of times. The chain uses TRBV3-1 and TRBJ2-7; D gene ambiguous. Germline values: CDR1 LGHDT, CDR2 YNNKEL (reference sequence). The length of the CDR3 is 11 residues. Trimming stripped 0 bases from V and 7 bases from J, with 4 bases between. The CDR3 sequence is CASSQDVEQYF. The CDR3 DNA sequence: TGTGCCAGCAGCCAAGATGTGGAGCAGTACTTC.

This clonotype is termed medium-sized. V and J are TRBV6-6 and TRBJ1-5; no clear D. Trimming took 2 bases from V and 11 from J, leaving 13 bases between them. Germline V gene sequence: CDR1 MNHNY, CDR2 SVGAGI (reference sequence). This CDR3 contains 13 residues. CDR3 in amino acids: CASSYDFSVAQHF. The CDR3 DNA is TGTGCCAGCAGTTACGATTTCAGCGTGGCCCAGCATTTT.

V is TRBV5-6 and J is TRBJ1-2, with a possible D match to TRBD1 (6 bases). This CDR3 has 12 amino acids. The germline V and J ends were trimmed by 10 bases and 10 bases, with 20 bases remaining between them. The germline V gene has CDR1 SGHDT and CDR2 YYEEEE. The CDR3 reads CAGSGTTGLYTF. The CDR3 DNA reads TGTGCCGGATCCGGGACAACCGGACTCTACACCTTC.

This clonotype was recorded a few times. This rearrangement joins TRBV10-3 to TRBJ2-1, with D perhaps TRBD1 (6 bases). Looked up from germline, CDR1 is ENHRY and CDR2 is SYGVKD. The V and J ends lost 6 bases and 1 base respectively, with 13 bases between them. The CDR3 extends over 15 amino acids. CDR3 DNA sequence: TGTGCCATCAGGGACAGCGTGGCTTCCTACAATGAGCAGTTCTTC. Protein product: CAIRDSVASYNEQFF.

The chain joins TRBV2 to TRBJ1-6, with D perhaps matching TRBD1 (6 bases). CDR1 and CDR2 (germline): SNHLY, FYNNEI. The CDR3 runs to 15 residues. The germline V and J ends were trimmed by 4 bases and 7 bases, with 14 bases remaining between them. The CDR3 loop is CASSADRPANSPLHF. CDR3 in DNA: TGTGCCAGCAGTGCGGACAGACCAGCAAATTCACCCCTCCACTTT.

V usage is TRBV7-6 and J usage is TRBJ2-3; no clear D. Germline values: CDR1 SGHVS, CDR2 FNYEAQ. The CDR3 covers 17 residues. The germline V and J ends were trimmed by 2 bases and 6 bases, with 21 bases remaining between them. For the CDR3, the DNA is TGTGCCAGCAGCTTACGTCCCCCGGATCCCCTAAGGGATACGCAGTATTTT. It translates to CASSLRPPDPLRDTQYF.

The rearrangement joins TRBV7-6 to TRBJ2-1; the D gene is possibly TRBD2 (5 bases). With 0 bases removed from V and 5 bases from J, the gap between germline ends came to 11 bases. This CDR3 has 15 amino acids. Looked up from germline, CDR1 is SGHVS and CDR2 is FNYEAQ. CDR3: CASSLAGSRHNEQFF. The CDR3 nucleotides are TGTGCCAGCAGCTTAGCAGGGAGTCGGCACAATGAGCAGTTCTTC.

This clonotype has at least ten counts. V usage is TRBV7-6 and J usage is TRBJ2-3; 9 bases fit TRBD1. In germline, CDR1 is SGHVS, CDR2 FNYEAQ. J was trimmed by 3 bases and V by 5 bases; bases with no gene match: 6. The CDR3 runs 15 residues. Here the CDR3 DNA reads TGTGCCAGCAGCATCGGGACAGGGCAAACAGATACGCAGTATTTT. Its protein product is CASSIGTGQTDTQYF.

The chain combines TRBV7-9 with TRBJ2-5; D is unclear. The CDR3 loop spans 16 amino acids. The ends were cut back, 4 bases at V and 2 bases at J, with 17 bases in the middle. Per the germline V gene, CDR1 is SEHNR and CDR2 is FQNEAQ (reference sequence). The CDR3 loop is CASSSPMKRAQETQYF. DNA of the CDR3: TGTGCCAGCAGCTCCCCGATGAAGCGCGCTCAAGAGACCCAGTACTTC.

The gene calls are TRBV5-1 and TRBJ2-1, with 8 bases matching TRBD2. The CDR3 has 16 residues. Germline CDR1 is SGHRS and CDR2 is YFSETQ. V lost 0 bases, J lost 2 bases, and 4 bases stayed unmatched. The CDR3 DNA follows: TGCGCCAGCAGCTTGGGAACCGGGGGGGCCTACAATGAGCAGTTCTTC. Amino acids: CASSLGTGGAYNEQFF.

CDR3 region: CASSARGGPNILRQETQYF. The CDR3 DNA sequence: TGCGCCAGCAGCGCCCGAGGGGGGCCCAACATTCTAAGGCAAGAGACCCAGTACTTC. The chain uses TRBV5-1 and TRBJ2-5, with D possibly being TRBD1 or TRBD2 (6 bases each). The CDR3 spans 19 residues. Per the germline V gene, CDR1 is SGHRS and CDR2 is YFSETQ. Trimming removed 4 bases at V and 2 bases at J, with 27 bases between. The whole variable domain, filled in from reference TRBV5-1 and TRBJ2-5, reads KAGVTQTPRYLIKTRGQQVTLSCSPISGHRSVSWYQQTPGQGLQFLFEYFSETQRNKGNFPGRFSGRQFSNSRSEMNVSTLELGDSALYLCASSARGGPNILRQETQYFGPGTRLLVL.

This clonotype was observed a handful of times. The chain uses TRBV20-1 and TRBJ2-1; 10 nucleotides agree with TRBD1. The CDR3 covers 15 residues. The germline CDR1 and CDR2 sequences are DFQATT and SNEGSKA (reference sequence). The ends lost 3 bases at V and 5 bases at J; junction bases unmatched: 7. CDR3 in amino acids: CSARRPGTGDNEQFF. The CDR3 nucleotides are TGCAGTGCTAGGCGTCCCGGGACAGGGGACAATGAGCAGTTCTTC.

The sample holds a few counts of this clonotype. The chain is built from TRBV7-9 and TRBJ2-6; the D is unclear. This CDR3 region has 17 residues. CDR1 is SEHNR, CDR2 FQNEAQ, per germline (reference sequence). V shed 1 base and J shed 3 bases, with 13 bases lying between them. The chain's CDR3 is CASSLVPGVHGANVLTF. The CDR3, as DNA: TGTGCCAGCAGCTTAGTCCCCGGTGTTCATGGGGCCAACGTCCTGACTTTC.

This clonotype was seen a few times. The gene calls are TRBV5-1 and TRBJ2-7; 8 positions match TRBD1. The CDR3 is made up of 13 amino acids. Looked up from germline, CDR1 is SGHRS and CDR2 is YFSETQ. The junction had 4 bases not matched to a gene; V was cut back by 2 bases and J by 6 bases. As DNA, the CDR3 is TGCGCCAGCAGCTTAAGACAGGGGATCGAGCAGTACTTC. It specifies CASSLRQGIEQYF.

This clonotype appeared a few times. The chain has TRBV20-1 and TRBJ2-3; TRBD2 aligns across 7 bases. V shed 6 bases and J 13 bases; nucleotides not matched to a gene: 16. The CDR3 contains 13 residues. Germline values: CDR1 DFQATT, CDR2 SNEGSKA (reference sequence). CDR3 DNA: TGCAGTGCCTCCCAAGCGGGATCCCCTTTTGAGTATTTT. The encoded protein is CSASQAGSPFEYF.

This clonotype was detected only a few times. This sequence joins TRBV10-3 and TRBJ2-1; 9 nucleotides agree with TRBD1. CDR1 is ENHRY and CDR2 is SYGVKD in the germline V gene. Trimming at V came to 6 bases and at J to 10 bases, leaving 13 bases not matched to a gene. CDR3 size: 15 residues. Written as DNA, the CDR3 is TGTGCCATCAGCAAACAGGGGGCCCGGGTTGAGGAGCAGTTCTTC. Its protein is CAISKQGARVEEQFF.

This clonotype appeared once. The chain joins TRBV5-1 to TRBJ2-7; 9 nucleotides line up with TRBD1. The CDR3 runs 14 residues. CDR1 and CDR2 from the germline V gene are SGHRS and YFSETQ. After removal of 7 bases from V and 2 bases from J, the junction contained 7 bases not matched to a gene. Here the CDR3 DNA reads TGCGCCAGCCGAGGGGACAGGGTGGCCTACGAGCAGTACTTC. Translation: CASRGDRVAYEQYF.

The rearrangement links TRBV12-3 or TRBV12-4 to TRBJ2-5; 9 bases map to TRBD2. After removal of 3 bases from V and 1 base from J, the junction contained 12 bases not matched to a gene. The CDR3 covers 18 residues. Written as DNA, the CDR3 is TGTGCCAGCAGTTTGGGGGCGGGGGGGCCGCGTGGCCAAGAGACCCAGTACTTC. As protein: CASSLGAGGPRGQETQYF.

This clonotype was observed a handful of times. V usage is TRBV29-1 and J usage is TRBJ1-5; 9 nucleotides align to TRBD1. V lost 7 bases to trimming and J lost 7 bases; unmatched junction nucleotides: 5. This CDR3 is 12 amino acids long. CDR1 SQVTM and CDR2 ANQGSEA come from the germline V gene. The chain's CDR3 is CSARTGDQPQHF. CDR3 sequence (DNA): TGCAGCGCTCGGACAGGGGACCAGCCCCAGCATTTT.